The text below deals with one TCR beta chain. Its antigen is currently unknown. Here immunoSEQ multiplex PCR was the method, and the copy in TCRdb shows in-frame clones only, minus some. The sample includes roughly 70,000 clones, about 88% seen only once; the top ten take 17%. The sample is drawn from a study of T cell responses to AZD1222 COVID-19 vaccine. Overall study findings and caveats: Baseline seropositivity occurred in only six AZD1222 recipients. After the peak T cell response, and only then, were repertoires sampled. Distributed over spike, vaccine-associated CD4 TCRs predominated at 160-218 and 743-854. Donors in the cohort were predominantly white British and more often female, and clonal diversity was possibly underestimated.

The starting material was peripheral blood, obtained on day 0 of AZD1222 vaccination. The TCR comes from an adult in good health.

The CDR3 is CASSVEGLSNTQYF. CDR3 DNA sequence: TGTGCCAGCAGCGTAGAGGGCCTATCTAATACGCAGTATTTT. V usage is TRBV9 and J usage is TRBJ2-3; D gene ambiguous. Germline V CDR1 and CDR2: SGDLS, YYNGEE. Trimming left V 0 bases short and J 7 bases short, with 12 bases between. The CDR3 runs to 14 residues.